Shown below are 19 T cell receptor beta chains from a single sample sequenced in a study of T-cell memory formation after mild COVID-19. A single record per CDR3 protein comes from TCRdb applying MiXCR to the 5' RACE reads. The data show around 440,000 distinct CDR3 sequences, with approximately 18% seen just once and 9% to 15% held by the top ten. Sequencing input: PBMCs or a T cell subset sorted from them (not recorded which). These receptors were taken from an adult woman who had mild COVID-19 (a few samples of this study predate the infection). Cell type and time point are not known.

The gene calls are TRBV7-9 and TRBJ2-5; 9 nucleotides align to TRBD1. The CDR3 is made up of 15 amino acids. CDR1 SEHNR and CDR2 FQNEAQ come from the germline V gene (reference sequence). Trimming removed 5 bases from V and 5 bases from J; junction bases left unmatched: 9. CDR3 nucleotides: TGTGCCAGCAGCCTACGGACAGGGGTTAAGGAGACCCAGTACTTC. This codes for CASSLRTGVKETQYF.

This clonotype was picked up a small number of times. This sequence joins TRBV12-3 or TRBV12-4 and TRBJ1-2; TRBD1 matches at 10 bases. This CDR3 region has 17 residues. V lost 2 bases and J lost 8; bases outside the gene matches: 14. CDR3: CASSLPLTGGGPLGYTF. CDR3 nucleotide sequence: TGTGCCAGCAGTTTACCGTTGACAGGGGGCGGGCCCCTGGGCTACACCTTC.

This clonotype has just a few counts. The chain employs TRBV7-2 and TRBJ2-2, with a tentative D call TRBD1 (6 bases). The germline gives CDR1 SGHTA, CDR2 FQGNSA. The CDR3 is 16 amino acids. Trimming left V 1 base short and J 6 bases short, with 15 bases between. The CDR3: CASSLVFGGLPGELFF. CDR3 coding DNA: TGTGCCAGCAGCTTAGTATTTGGGGGCCTACCCGGGGAGCTGTTTTTT.

CDR3 sequence (DNA): TGCGCCAGCAGCTTGGCCGTGACAGCAGAACCCTACGAGCAGTACTTC. As protein: CASSLAVTAEPYEQYF. The rearrangement uses TRBV5-1 and TRBJ2-7, with D maybe TRBD1 (5 bases). CDR3 size: 16 residues. CDR1 and CDR2 (germline): SGHRS, YFSETQ. The V and J ends lost 0 bases and 2 bases respectively, with 15 bases between them.

V and J are TRBV5-1 and TRBJ2-5; D is perhaps TRBD1 or TRBD2 (5 bases each). CDR1 and CDR2 from the germline V gene are SGHRS and YFSETQ. Trimming left V 5 bases short and J 5 bases short, with 19 bases between. This CDR3 is 15 amino acids long. The DNA for the CDR3 is TGCGCCAGCAGGGGGCCGGGGTCGGCGGTGGAGACCCAGTACTTC. It is translated as CASRGPGSAVETQYF.

Only a few counts were recorded for this clonotype. The rearrangement uses TRBV9 and TRBJ2-2; D assignment may be TRBD1 or TRBD2 (5 bases each). Trimming shortened V by 3 bases and J by 1 base, and 13 bases separated the two germline ends. The CDR3 consists of 16 residues. Germline V CDR1 and CDR2: SGDLS, YYNGEE. The CDR3 sequence: CASSGQMRGNTGELFF. The CDR3 DNA reads as TGTGCCAGCAGCGGACAGATGAGGGGGAACACCGGGGAGCTGTTTTTT.

The chain uses TRBV18 and TRBJ1-5, with a possible D match to TRBD1 (5 bases). V lost 5 bases, J lost 10 bases, and 18 bases lay in between. The CDR3 length is 14 residues. The germline CDR1 and CDR2 sequences are KGHSH and LQKENI. The CDR3 DNA is TGTGCCAGCTCAGCGACCGAGGCAGGGAGTCCCCAGCATTTT. Translating it yields CASSATEAGSPQHF.

This clonotype showed up many times. This chain connects TRBV5-1 to TRBJ1-1; TRBD1 might be the D (5 bases). The CDR3 spans 17 residues. Trimming removed 5 bases at V and 0 bases at J, with 20 bases between. Germline-derived CDR1 and CDR2 are SGHRS and YFSETQ. The CDR3 sequence: CASSWWAGRILNTEAFF. CDR3 in DNA: TGCGCCAGCAGTTGGTGGGCGGGACGGATCTTGAACACTGAAGCTTTCTTT.

This clonotype was seen ten or more times. The gene calls are TRBV7-2 and TRBJ2-3; 10 nucleotides line up with TRBD2. The trim removed 2 bases at V and 2 bases at J, leaving 4 bases unmatched. Germline V gene sequence: CDR1 SGHTA, CDR2 FQGNSA. The CDR3 consists of 16 residues. The CDR3 here is CASSLTLAGYTDTQYF. The CDR3 coding sequence is TGTGCCAGCAGCTTAACACTAGCGGGGTACACAGATACGCAGTATTTT.

The J gene is TRBJ1-5, the V gene TRBV20-1; 10 positions agree with TRBD1. J was trimmed by 5 bases and V by 4 bases; bases with no gene match: 2. CDR1 and CDR2 (germline): DFQATT, SNEGSKA (reference sequence). The length of the CDR3 is 13 residues. The CDR3 DNA sequence: TGCAGTGCTATCGACAGGGGGCATCAGCCCCAGCATTTT. Translated, it gives CSAIDRGHQPQHF.

This clonotype showed up many times. This chain connects TRBV5-4 to TRBJ2-3; D gene ambiguous. Trimming stripped 4 bases from V and 3 bases from J, with 6 bases between. Looked up from germline, CDR1 is SGHNT and CDR2 is YYREEE (reference sequence). The CDR3 length is 12 residues. The CDR3 coding sequence is TGTGCCAGCAGCATGGGAACAGATACGCAGTATTTT. It translates to CASSMGTDTQYF.

This clonotype appeared a few times. The rearrangement links TRBV7-6 to TRBJ2-5; D is ambiguous. The CDR3 totals 16 residues. The germline CDR1 and CDR2 sequences are SGHVS and FNYEAQ. V lost 5 bases and J lost 5, with 21 bases in between. CDR3 sequence: CASSAYGALLGETQYF. As DNA, the CDR3 is TGTGCCAGCAGCGCCTACGGCGCTCTCTTAGGGGAGACCCAGTACTTC.

In its sample, this clonotype was seen a few times. The chain is built from TRBV6-2 or TRBV6-3 and TRBJ2-1; 12 bases align to TRBD2. Germline values: CDR1 MNHEY, CDR2 SVGEGT. J gave up 13 bases and V 7 bases, and 14 bases lay outside the gene matches. CDR3 length: 15 residues. The CDR3 sequence: CASNLVGLAGPNQFF. CDR3 DNA sequence: TGTGCCAGCAATCTTGTAGGACTAGCGGGACCCAACCAGTTCTTC.

This clonotype has at least ten counts. J is TRBJ1-3 and V is TRBV7-9; no firm D call. The germline V gene encodes CDR1 SEHNR and CDR2 FQNEAQ (reference sequence). The ends were cut back, 4 bases at V and 5 bases at J, with 12 bases in the middle. The CDR3 spans 14 residues. The DNA of the CDR3 is TGTGCCAGCAGCTCCCGGGATCCTCGAAACACCATATATTTT. It encodes CASSSRDPRNTIYF.

This clonotype showed up many times. The chain combines TRBV5-1 with TRBJ1-1; D possibly corresponds to TRBD1 (5 bases). The V gene lost 2 bases and the J gene lost 4 bases, with 12 bases spanning the gap. This CDR3 is 14 amino acids long. CDR1 is SGHRS, CDR2 YFSETQ, per germline. The DNA of the CDR3 is TGCGCCAGCAGCTTTCAGGGCGTGGGCACTGAAGCTTTCTTT. Translation: CASSFQGVGTEAFF.

The CDR3 sequence is CASSPGGEADTQYF. The DNA for the CDR3 is TGCGCCAGCAGCCCCGGGGGGGAAGCAGATACGCAGTATTTT. The chain carries TRBV4-1 and TRBJ2-3, with 8 bases fitting TRBD2. This CDR3 comprises 14 residues. The J segment lost 4 bases and the V segment lost 4 bases, leaving 4 bases of the junction unmatched. In germline, CDR1 is MGHRA, CDR2 YSYEKL.

V is TRBV20-1 and J is TRBJ1-1; the D gene is possibly TRBD1 (6 bases). This CDR3 has 11 residues. Looked up from germline, CDR1 is DFQATT and CDR2 is SNEGSKA (reference sequence). CDR3 protein: CSARGGTEAFF. CDR3 coding DNA: TGCAGCGCCAGAGGGGGAACTGAAGCTTTCTTT.

The chain links TRBV6-5 to TRBJ2-3; D might be TRBD2 (6 bases). The germline V gene encodes CDR1 MNHEY and CDR2 SVGAGI. With 3 bases removed from V and 4 bases from J, the gap between germline ends came to 14 bases. This CDR3 is built from 15 residues. CDR3 region: CASSYRVGGADTQYF. DNA for the CDR3: TGTGCCAGCAGTTATCGGGTTGGAGGGGCAGATACGCAGTATTTT.

This rearrangement joins TRBV29-1 to TRBJ2-1, with a weak D call TRBD2 (5 bases). This CDR3 is 11 amino acids long. Germline loops: CDR1 SQVTM, CDR2 ANQGSEA. The germline V and J ends were trimmed by 4 bases and 8 bases, with 9 bases remaining between them. CDR3 in DNA: TGCAGCGTTGTTGGGCGGGATGAGCAGTTCTTC. This translates into CSVVGRDEQFF.